Listed below are T cell receptor beta chains from one sample, sequenced in a study of control samples from healthy donors and cancer patients. TCRdb keeps only in-frame clones here, not all; method: immunoSEQ multiplex PCR. Among 350,000 to 450,000 clones listed, more than 80% were seen once. Source material: PBMCs. These receptors were collected from a man aged 40-49 years with head and neck cancer. Each CDR3 is given with its conserved first and last residue. A D gene is named only where the DNA matches it firmly. The size entry is marked missing in some rows and otherwise reads once, few, many or a size class.

J gene: TRBJ2-7; clone size: NA; D gene: NA; V gene: TRBV10-3; CDR3 protein: CAISDLGVEQYF; CDR3 DNA: TGTGCCATCAGTGACTTAGGTGTCGAGCAGTACTTC
J gene: TRBJ1-5; clone size: few; D gene: NA; V gene: TRBV5-1; CDR3 protein: CASSFEGGIQPQHF; CDR3 DNA: TGCGCCAGCAGCTTCGAGGGGGGTATCCAGCCCCAGCATTTT
J gene: TRBJ2-6; clone size: NA; D gene: NA; V gene: TRBV7-9; CDR3 protein: CASSPPGAGANVLTF; CDR3 DNA: TGTGCCAGCAGCCCACCAGGGGCTGGGGCCAACGTCCTGACTTTC
J gene: TRBJ2-2; clone size: NA; D gene: NA; V gene: TRBV7-6; CDR3 protein: CASQGSPRGQTGELFF; CDR3 DNA: TGTGCCAGCCAGGGTTCCCCGAGGGGCCAAACCGGGGAGCTGTTTTTT
J gene: TRBJ2-5; clone size: NA; D gene: NA; V gene: TRBV28; CDR3 protein: CASSLDAEETQYF; CDR3 DNA: TGTGCCAGCAGTCTGGACGCAGAAGAGACCCAGTACTTC
J gene: TRBJ2-7; clone size: NA; D gene: TRBD1; V gene: TRBV7-3; CDR3 protein: CASSLGGQGALEQYF; CDR3 DNA: TGTGCCAGCAGCTTAGGGGGACAGGGGGCGCTTGAGCAGTACTTC
J gene: TRBJ2-7; clone size: NA; D gene: TRBD1; V gene: TRBV9; CDR3 protein: CASSPGTGTTYEQYF; CDR3 DNA: TGTGCCAGCAGCCCCGGGACAGGGACCACCTACGAGCAGTACTTC
J gene: TRBJ1-5; clone size: NA; D gene: NA; V gene: TRBV10-1; CDR3 protein: CASSEDGNQPQHF; CDR3 DNA: TGCGCCAGCAGTGAGGACGGGAATCAGCCCCAGCATTTT
J gene: TRBJ1-5; clone size: NA; D gene: NA; V gene: TRBV19; CDR3 protein: CASSIPGNQPQHF; CDR3 DNA: TGTGCCAGTAGTATCCCAGGGAATCAGCCCCAGCATTTT
J gene: TRBJ1-1; clone size: NA; D gene: NA; V gene: TRBV5-1; CDR3 protein: CASSYLQGNWNTEAFF; CDR3 DNA: TGCGCCAGCAGCTACTTACAGGGAAATTGGAACACTGAAGCTTTCTTT
J gene: TRBJ2-5; clone size: NA; D gene: TRBD2; V gene: TRBV5-4; CDR3 protein: CASSPGLAGRETQYF; CDR3 DNA: TGTGCCAGCAGCCCCGGACTAGCGGGGCGAGAGACCCAGTACTTC
J gene: TRBJ2-3; clone size: NA; D gene: TRBD1; V gene: TRBV19; CDR3 protein: CASSRDRGGTDTQYF; CDR3 DNA: TGTGCCAGTAGTAGGGACAGGGGTGGAACAGATACGCAGTATTTT
J gene: TRBJ1-1; clone size: NA; D gene: NA; V gene: TRBV7-9; CDR3 protein: CASSSRQENTEAFF; CDR3 DNA: TGTGCCAGCAGCTCCCGACAGGAGAACACTGAAGCTTTCTTT
J gene: TRBJ2-3; clone size: NA; D gene: NA; V gene: TRBV3-1/TRBV3-2; CDR3 protein: CASSQASGDTQYF; CDR3 DNA: TGTGCCAGCAGCCAAGCTTCGGGAGATACGCAGTATTTT
J gene: TRBJ2-3; clone size: once; D gene: NA; V gene: TRBV9; CDR3 protein: CASSSATSTDTQYF; CDR3 DNA: TGTGCCAGCAGCTCGGCGACTAGCACAGATACGCAGTATTTT
J gene: TRBJ2-3; clone size: NA; D gene: NA; V gene: TRBV7-2; CDR3 protein: CASSPALQTNTQYF; CDR3 DNA: TGTGCCAGCAGCCCCGCGCTACAGACCAATACGCAGTATTTT
J gene: TRBJ1-5; clone size: NA; D gene: NA; V gene: TRBV2; CDR3 protein: CASSELPGYSNQPQHF; CDR3 DNA: TGTGCCAGCAGTGAACTCCCGGGCTATAGCAATCAGCCCCAGCATTTT
J gene: TRBJ2-1; clone size: NA; D gene: NA; V gene: TRBV11-3; CDR3 protein: CASSSPGRSNEQFF; CDR3 DNA: TGTGCCAGCAGCTCACCGGGCCGCAGCAATGAGCAGTTCTTC
J gene: TRBJ2-5; clone size: once; D gene: TRBD1; V gene: TRBV15; CDR3 protein: CATSSGTAPEKTQYF; CDR3 DNA: TGTGCCACCAGCAGCGGGACAGCACCAGAAAAGACCCAGTACTTC